A single sample is the source of the 8 T cell receptor beta chains below, sequenced in a study of T cells in women clearing cervical HPV infection. Measured with immunoSEQ multiplex PCR; TCRdb has only the in-frame clones, and not every one. The sample shows around 33,000 clones, and about 3.7% sits with its ten largest clones. Sequencing used blood buffy coat. These receptors came from a woman aged 18 to 75 with a cervical HPV16 infection that either progressed to CIN3+ or cleared (not recorded which).

On this clone itself: Read data end 3 residues before the CDR3 end; the end is taken from the germline J gene. The chain carries TRBV7-8 and TRBJ2-4, with 8 bases aligning to TRBD1. CDR3 length: 11 residues. CDR1 is SGHVS, CDR2 FQNEAQ, per germline. CDR3 DNA (partial): TGTGCCAGCAGCCCGGACAGGGTT. Translated: CASSPDRV. The CDR3 as a whole reads CASSPDRVQYF.

A note on this clone: The read terminates 3 residues ahead of where the CDR3 ends, so the germline J gene completes it. V gene TRBV2 combines with J gene TRBJ2-2, with 8 bases identical to TRBD1. The J segment lost 3 bases and the V segment lost 4 bases, leaving 4 bases of the junction unmatched. There are 15 residues in the CDR3. Germline values: CDR1 SNHLY, CDR2 FYNNEI. The CDR3 loop reads CASSGQGAHTGELFF. Incomplete CDR3 DNA: TGTGCCAGCAGTGGGCAGGGGGCGCACACCGGGGAG. Based on the CDR3 plus reference TRBV2 and TRBJ2-2, the full variable domain is EPEVTQTPSHQVTQMGQEVILRCVPISNHLYFYWYRQILGQKVEFLVSFYNNEISEKSEIFDDQFSVERPDGSNFTLKIRSTKLEDSAMYFCASSGQGAHTGELFFGEGSRLTVL.

As regards this clone: The read ends 3 residues before the CDR3 terminus; that terminus is restored from the germline J gene. The rearrangement joins TRBV5-1 to TRBJ2-3; 8 nucleotides match TRBD2. CDR3 length: 13 residues. Per germline, CDR1 SGHRS and CDR2 YFSETQ. J was trimmed by 4 bases and V by 4 bases; bases with no gene match: 2. CDR3 DNA (partial): TGCGCCAGCAGCAGCGGGAGTTCAGATACG. Protein: CASSSGSSDT. The full CDR3 is CASSSGSSDTQYF.

Comments on this clone: Read data end 3 residues before the CDR3 end; the end is taken from the germline J gene. V gene TRBV2 combines with J gene TRBJ2-7; tentative D call: TRBD2 (5 bases). The germline V gene encodes CDR1 SNHLY and CDR2 FYNNEI. This CDR3 has 12 amino acids. The germline V and J ends were trimmed by 4 bases and 6 bases, with 10 bases remaining between them. CDR3 DNA, as far as it was read: TGTGCCAGCAGTGTGGACTCCACCGAG. This gives the protein CASSVDSTE. The complete CDR3 sequence is CASSVDSTEQYF.

Comments on this clone: The read finishes 3 residues shy of the CDR3 end, and the germline J gene is used to complete it. The chain links TRBV19 to TRBJ2-1; D is perhaps TRBD1 (6 bases). Germline V gene sequence: CDR1 LNHDA, CDR2 SQIVND (reference sequence). V was cut by 5 bases and J by 6 bases, with 14 bases left in between. This CDR3 has 14 amino acids. The covered CDR3 bases are TGTGCCAGTAGTCCCCAACAGGGTGCCAATGAG. Translated: CASSPQQGANE. From start to end, the CDR3 is CASSPQQGANEQFF.

Turning to this clone: The read terminates 3 residues ahead of where the CDR3 ends, so the germline J gene completes it. The chain carries TRBV18 and TRBJ2-7; 7 bases align to TRBD2. Germline values: CDR1 KGHSH, CDR2 LQKENI. The J segment lost 2 bases and the V segment lost 3 bases, leaving 7 bases of the junction unmatched. The CDR3 contains 15 residues. The CDR3 bases that were read are TGTGCCAGCTCACCTCGGAGCGGGAATACCTACGAG. It encodes CASSPRSGNTYE. The full-length CDR3 reads as CASSPRSGNTYEQYF.

Of note for this clone: The read ends 3 residues shy of where the CDR3 ends; the end is completed using the germline J gene. The chain is built from TRBV20-1 and TRBJ2-3; 13 nucleotides match TRBD2. CDR3 length: 19 residues. Germline values: CDR1 DFQATT, CDR2 SNEGSKA (reference sequence). Losses at the gene ends were 0 bases for V and 3 bases for J; bases not matched to a gene: 12. The sequenced part of the CDR3 DNA is TGCAGTGCTAGAGATCCGGGACTAGCGGGACTTGGGGTTACAGATACG. It specifies CSARDPGLAGLGVTDT. From start to end, the CDR3 is CSARDPGLAGLGVTDTQYF.

In the case of this clone: The read gets to within 3 residues of the CDR3 end, and the germline J gene fills in the rest. The chain has TRBV7-3 and TRBJ1-2, with 7 bases identical to TRBD1. In germline, CDR1 is SGHTA, CDR2 FQGTGA. The CDR3 is 15 amino acids. CDR3 bases read: TGTGCCAGCAGCTCTCGACAGGGCGGGCCAGATACC. It yields the protein CASSSRQGGPDT. In full, the CDR3 is CASSSRQGGPDTYTF.